A selection of T cell receptor beta chains follows, all from one sample in a study of T cells in narcolepsy. Only in-frame clones appear in the TCRdb table, and some are missing; sequencing was by immunoSEQ multiplex PCR. The repertoire consists of fewer than 40,000 clones, with 81% occurring once and the leading ten covering 2% to 2.5%. Material: memory (CD45RA-) CD4+ T cells from blood. The receptor source for this set is a human donor in good health. CDR3s include the opening cysteine and the closing phenylalanine or tryptophan. Each record gives: clone size, CDR3 length, V gene, J gene, D gene, CDR3 protein, CDR3 DNA. A D gene is named only where the DNA matches it firmly. Some rows mark clone size as missing; the rest say once, few, many or name a class of expanded clone.

size: once
length: 14
V: TRBV29-1
J: TRBJ2-3
D: TRBD2
CDR3: CSVDGLAGEDTQYF
DNA: TGCAGCGTTGACGGGCTAGCGGGAGAAGATACGCAGTATTTT

size: NA
length: 14
V: TRBV7-9
J: TRBJ1-2
D: NA
CDR3: CASSLSTVNYGYTF
DNA: TGTGCCAGCAGTCTATCGACAGTTAACTATGGCTACACCTTC

size: few
length: 15
V: TRBV5-1
J: TRBJ2-5
D: TRBD2
CDR3: CASSQGLAGQETQYF
DNA: TGCGCCAGCAGCCAGGGACTAGCGGGTCAAGAGACCCAGTACTTC

size: NA
length: 12
V: TRBV29-1
J: TRBJ1-2
D: TRBD1
CDR3: CSAWTGEYGYTF
DNA: TGCAGCGCCTGGACAGGGGAGTACGGCTACACCTTC

size: NA
length: 15
V: TRBV6-5
J: TRBJ1-1
D: NA
CDR3: CASSSQRSMNTEAFF
DNA: TGTGCCAGCAGTTCCCAACGGTCCATGAACACTGAAGCTTTCTTT

size: few
length: 14
V: TRBV10-3
J: TRBJ2-7
D: TRBD1
CDR3: CAISEKKGQSEQYF
DNA: TGTGCCATCAGTGAAAAAAAGGGACAGTCCGAGCAGTACTTC

size: NA
length: 12
V: TRBV7-2
J: TRBJ1-5
D: NA
CDR3: CASSPGVQPQHF
DNA: TGTGCCAGCAGTCCGGGGGTTCAGCCCCAGCATTTT

size: NA
length: 13
V: TRBV6-6
J: TRBJ1-5
D: NA
CDR3: CASAPGGDQPQHF
DNA: TGTGCCAGCGCCCCGGGGGGAGATCAGCCCCAGCATTTT

size: NA
length: 15
V: TRBV4-2
J: TRBJ2-5
D: NA
CDR3: CASSQGTASRETQYF
DNA: TGTGCCAGCAGCCAAGGGACGGCTAGCAGGGAGACCCAGTACTTC

size: NA
length: 11
V: TRBV20-1
J: TRBJ1-2
D: NA
CDR3: CSAYLSAGYTF
DNA: TGCAGTGCGTATTTATCAGCTGGCTACACCTTC